The 25 T cell receptor beta chains in this list originate from one sample, sequenced in a study of blood T cell repertoires in COVID-19. Sequenced by immunoSEQ multiplex PCR; TCRdb stores in-frame clones only, minus some. The sample holds approximately 88,000 clones, roughly 80% seen once. Material for sequencing was peripheral blood. The receptors originated from a human donor in a cohort sampled during active COVID-19.

This chain links TRBV4-1 with TRBJ1-4; D call uncertain. V lost 1 base and J 6 bases, leaving 6 bases between the germline ends. The CDR3 consists of 13 residues. CDR1 is MGHRA, CDR2 YSYEKL, per germline. The CDR3 here is CASSQGSDEKLFF. The CDR3 DNA reads as TGCGCCAGCAGCCAAGGCAGCGATGAAAAACTGTTTTTT.

This clone has just a few counts. The gene calls are TRBV7-2 and TRBJ2-7; 9 bases line up with TRBD1. V gave up 6 bases and J gave up 4 bases; unmatched junction bases: 4. The CDR3 length is 13 residues. The germline gives CDR1 SGHTA, CDR2 FQGNSA. The CDR3 nucleotides read TGTGCCAGCAGACGACAGGGGGGGTACGAGCAGTACTTC. This gives the protein CASRRQGGYEQYF. Filled out from reference TRBV7-2 and TRBJ2-7, the complete variable domain reads GAGVSQSPSNKVTEKGKDVELRCDPISGHTALYWYRQSLGQGLEFLIYFQGNSAPDKSGLPSDRFSAERTGGSVSTLTIQRTQQEDSAVYLCASRRQGGYEQYFGPGTRLTVT.

The CDR3, as DNA: TGTGCCAGCAGCCCGGACAAGGGTGTCTCTGGGGCCAACGTCCTGACTTTC. Translated, it gives CASSPDKGVSGANVLTF. This sequence joins TRBV3-1 (or the pseudogene TRBV3-2) and TRBJ2-6, with D possibly TRBD1 on 5 matching bases. V was shortened by 4 bases and J by 0 bases, with 13 bases between the two germline ends. The CDR3 is 17 residues long. Germline CDR1 and CDR2: LGHDT and YNNKEL (reference sequence).

In this sample, this clone turned up a few times. The chain recombines TRBV2 with TRBJ2-7, with 9 bases matching TRBD1. This CDR3 region has 14 residues. V trimming: 10 bases; J trimming: 3 bases; junction bases outside the gene matches: 10. Germline CDR1 is SNHLY and CDR2 is FYNNEI. The CDR3 reads CATRWTGDFYEQYF. The DNA for the CDR3 is TGTGCCACCAGATGGACAGGGGATTTCTACGAGCAGTACTTC.

The rearrangement uses TRBV5-6 and TRBJ2-2; TRBD1 might be the D (5 bases). The germline V gene has CDR1 SGHDT and CDR2 YYEEEE. The CDR3 has 16 amino acids. V lost 4 bases, J lost 1 base, and 14 bases lay in between. DNA for the CDR3: TGTGCCAGCAGCCCCAGGGTCCTTCTGAACACCGGGGAGCTGTTTTTT. As protein: CASSPRVLLNTGELFF.

The chain employs TRBV6-2 or TRBV6-3 and TRBJ2-7; 10 bases agree with TRBD1. The length of the CDR3 is 14 residues. CDR1 MNHEY and CDR2 SVGEGT come from the germline V gene. V shed 2 bases and J 6 bases; nucleotides not matched to a gene: 4. CDR3 sequence reads: CASSYRQGAFEQYF. In nucleotides, the CDR3 is TGTGCCAGCAGTTACCGACAGGGGGCCTTCGAGCAGTACTTC.

This sequence joins TRBV11-2 and TRBJ2-7, with D unresolved. CDR1 and CDR2 from the germline V gene are SGHAT and FQNNGV. There are 13 residues in the CDR3. Trimming shortened V by 1 base and J by 4 bases, and 8 bases separated the two germline ends. The CDR3 DNA reads TGTGCCAGCAGCTTAGGGGCACCTTACGAGCAGTACTTC. Amino acid sequence: CASSLGAPYEQYF.

This clone was seen once. V and J are TRBV4-3 and TRBJ2-3, with 8 bases fitting TRBD2. V was clipped by 1 base and J by 14 bases; unmatched bases: 17. This CDR3 spans 16 amino acids. Germline V lookup: CDR1 LGHNA, CDR2 YSLEER. CDR3 region: CASSQVSGGAEVPLYF. In DNA form, the CDR3 reads TGCGCCAGCAGCCAAGTTTCGGGGGGGGCCGAGGTTCCGTTGTATTTT.

This rearrangement joins TRBV5-1 to TRBJ2-3, with 7 bases aligning to TRBD1. The CDR3 has 14 amino acids. Germline CDR1 reads SGHRS; CDR2 reads YFSETQ. The V gene end was trimmed by 6 bases and the J gene end by 0 bases; junction bases not matched to a gene: 4. In nucleotides, the CDR3 is TGCGCCAGCACGCCGGGACAGAGCACAGATACGCAGTATTTT. Protein sequence: CASTPGQSTDTQYF. The entire variable domain, with the rest obtained from reference TRBV5-1 and TRBJ2-3, is as follows: KAGVTQTPRYLIKTRGQQVTLSCSPISGHRSVSWYQQTPGQGLQFLFEYFSETQRNKGNFPGRFSGRQFSNSRSEMNVSTLELGDSALYLCASTPGQSTDTQYFGPGTRLTVL.

The chain recombines TRBV28 with TRBJ1-3; D not certain. The CDR3 extends over 16 amino acids. V was trimmed by 5 bases and J by 2 bases, leaving 16 bases between them. Germline V CDR1 and CDR2: MDHEN, SYDVKM. The CDR3 here is CASSPPIGVAGNTIYF. The DNA for the CDR3 is TGTGCCAGCAGTCCTCCGATAGGAGTTGCTGGAAACACCATATATTTT.

This chain connects TRBV28 to TRBJ1-6, with 8 bases aligning to TRBD1. Germline trimming cut 6 bases from V and 7 bases from J; bases unmatched to any gene: 8. Germline V gene lookup returns CDR1 MDHEN and CDR2 SYDVKM. This CDR3 comprises 15 residues. CDR3 amino acids: CASRAGTGGNSPLHF. As DNA, the CDR3 is TGTGCCAGCAGAGCCGGGACAGGCGGAAATTCACCCCTCCACTTT. The variable domain in full, completed from reference TRBV28 and TRBJ1-6, reads DVKVTQSSRYLVKRTGEKVFLECVQDMDHENMFWYRQDPGLGLRLIYFSYDVKMKEKGDIPEGYSVSREKKERFSLILESASTNQTSMYLCASRAGTGGNSPLHFGNGTRLTVT.

This chain uses TRBV5-1 with TRBJ2-2; 11 bases agree with TRBD2. The CDR3 is made up of 19 amino acids. With 4 bases clipped from V and 2 bases from J, the junction kept 13 bases outside the gene matches. The germline V gene encodes CDR1 SGHRS and CDR2 YFSETQ. The CDR3 sequence: CASSPYGASGRRNTGELFF. The CDR3, as DNA: TGCGCCAGCAGCCCTTATGGGGCTAGCGGGAGGAGAAACACCGGGGAGCTGTTTTTT. Filled out from reference TRBV5-1 and TRBJ2-2, the complete variable domain reads KAGVTQTPRYLIKTRGQQVTLSCSPISGHRSVSWYQQTPGQGLQFLFEYFSETQRNKGNFPGRFSGRQFSNSRSEMNVSTLELGDSALYLCASSPYGASGRRNTGELFFGEGSRLTVL.

In DNA, the CDR3 is TGCGCCAGCAGCCAAGATGAAAGAGCAACTAATGAAAAACTGTTTTTT. Amino acid sequence: CASSQDERATNEKLFF. The rearrangement uses TRBV4-1 and TRBJ1-4, with D uncertain. Between the trimmed V and J ends, which lost 0 bases and 0 bases, there was a span of 8 bases. This CDR3 region has 16 residues. CDR1 is MGHRA, CDR2 YSYEKL, per germline.

The chain employs TRBV9 and TRBJ2-5; 13 nucleotides match TRBD2. The V gene's germline CDR1 is SGDLS and CDR2 YYNGEE. The junction had 5 bases not matched to a gene; V was cut back by 8 bases and J by 1 base. This CDR3 has 15 residues. CDR3 bases: TGTGCCAGGAACCGACTAGCGGGAGGCCAAGAGACCCAGTACTTC. This sequence encodes CARNRLAGGQETQYF.

This clone has a handful of counts. The rearrangement links TRBV4-2 to TRBJ2-5; possible D gene TRBD2, 6 bases. The germline V gene encodes CDR1 LGHNA and CDR2 YNFKEQ. The CDR3 consists of 16 residues. V lost 0 bases to trimming and J lost 4 bases, with 15 bases between them. The CDR3 DNA reads TGTGCCAGCAGCCAAGAGATTAGCGTGGGGGGAGAGACCCAGTACTTC. Its protein product is CASSQEISVGGETQYF.

The genes are TRBV28 and TRBJ2-7, with TRBD2 identical over 12 bases. V was clipped by 4 bases and J by 12 bases; unmatched bases: 7. Germline CDR1 is MDHEN and CDR2 is SYDVKM. The CDR3 extends over 13 amino acids. CDR3 coding DNA: TGTGCCAGCAGTTCTAGCGGGAGGGCCTCGTGGTACTTC. This sequence encodes CASSSSGRASWYF.

Here the CDR3 reads CASSRDYRLEQYF. The CDR3 bases are TGTGCCAGCAGCCGGGACTACCGGCTCGAGCAGTACTTC. The J gene is TRBJ2-7, the V gene TRBV7-2; 7 bases are a match to TRBD2. The CDR3 covers 13 residues. Germline-derived CDR1 and CDR2 are SGHTA and FQGNSA. The ends lost 5 bases at V and 6 bases at J; junction bases unmatched: 7.

V is TRBV5-5 and J is TRBJ1-5; D possibly corresponds to TRBD1 (5 bases). The germline V gene encodes CDR1 SGHKS and CDR2 YYEKEE (reference sequence). V was clipped by 1 base and J by 3 bases, with 8 bases between them. The length of the CDR3 is 14 residues. The CDR3 sequence is CASSLLTVNQPQHF. The CDR3 DNA sequence: TGTGCCAGCAGCTTGCTGACAGTCAATCAGCCCCAGCATTTT.

This clone showed up just a few times. As DNA, the CDR3 is TGTGCCAGCTCATCGGACTATGGCAATGAGCAGTTCTTC. Its translation: CASSSDYGNEQFF. The chain joins TRBV18 to TRBJ2-1; D may be TRBD2 (6 bases). The CDR3 consists of 13 residues. Germline lookup yields CDR1 KGHSH and CDR2 LQKENI. V lost 5 bases and J lost 6, with 11 bases in between.

This clone was detected a few times. The rearrangement links TRBV7-2 to TRBJ2-3; TRBD2 matches 10 bases. The V gene end was trimmed by 8 bases and the J gene end by 7 bases; junction bases not matched to a gene: 3. The germline V gene encodes CDR1 SGHTA and CDR2 FQGNSA. This CDR3 is 12 amino acids long. CDR3 bases: TGTGCCAGCCTAGCGGGAGCGAATACGCAGTATTTT. This sequence encodes CASLAGANTQYF.

J is TRBJ1-4 and V is TRBV4-2, with D possibly being TRBD1 (6 bases). This CDR3 has 18 residues. The germline V and J ends were trimmed by 4 bases and 8 bases, with 26 bases remaining between them. Per germline, CDR1 LGHNA and CDR2 YNFKEQ. The CDR3 DNA is TGTGCCAGCAGCCGCCGTGCGGGGGGCGCAGGGATGGGCGAAAAACTGTTTTTT. Encoded protein: CASSRRAGGAGMGEKLFF.

The gene calls are TRBV5-1 and TRBJ2-7; 9 bases line up with TRBD1. Germline loops: CDR1 SGHRS, CDR2 YFSETQ. The CDR3 is made up of 15 amino acids. V lost 4 bases, J lost 0 bases, and 5 bases stayed unmatched. CDR3 sequence: CASSPGTGSSYEQYF. CDR3 bases: TGCGCCAGCAGCCCGGGGACAGGGAGCTCCTACGAGCAGTACTTC.

The genes are TRBV15 and TRBJ2-5, with D unresolved. The CDR3 covers 15 residues. The germline V gene encodes CDR1 LNHNV and CDR2 YYDKDF (reference sequence). Deletions cut 0 bases from V and 5 bases from J, with 13 bases between. For the CDR3, the DNA is TGTGCCACCAGCAGAGATCGGCAGAGCGAGGAGACCCAGTACTTC. Its protein product is CATSRDRQSEETQYF.

The chain uses TRBV3-1 (or the pseudogene TRBV3-2) and TRBJ1-3; D remains unclear. The germline V and J ends were trimmed by 1 base and 3 bases, with 13 bases remaining between them. Germline CDR1 LGHDT, CDR2 YNNKEL (reference sequence). CDR3 length: 16 residues. CDR3 coding DNA: TGTGCCAGCAGCCAAGCCGCCGGGATAGGTGGAAACACCATATATTTT. Residues: CASSQAAGIGGNTIYF.

This sequence joins TRBV18 and TRBJ1-5, with TRBD1 as a possible D gene (5 bases). The V and J ends lost 8 bases and 4 bases respectively, with 15 bases between them. Germline lookup yields CDR1 KGHSH and CDR2 LQKENI. The CDR3 runs 14 residues. The CDR3 DNA reads as TGTGCCAGCGCCAGCGGGACGGGAAATCAGCCCCAGCATTTT. Its protein product is CASASGTGNQPQHF.